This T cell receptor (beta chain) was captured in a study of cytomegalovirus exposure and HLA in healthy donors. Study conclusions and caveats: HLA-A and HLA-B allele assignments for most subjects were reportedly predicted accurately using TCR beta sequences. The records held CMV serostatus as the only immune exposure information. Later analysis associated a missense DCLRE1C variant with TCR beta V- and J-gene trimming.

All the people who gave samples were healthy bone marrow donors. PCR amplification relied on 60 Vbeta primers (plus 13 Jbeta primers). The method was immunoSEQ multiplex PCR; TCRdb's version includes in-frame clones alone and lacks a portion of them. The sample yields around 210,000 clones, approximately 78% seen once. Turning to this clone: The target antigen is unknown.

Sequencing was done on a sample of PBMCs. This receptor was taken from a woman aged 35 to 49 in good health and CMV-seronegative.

This chain's CDR3 is CASSEAATYNEQFF. The CDR3 DNA reads TGTGCCAGCAGTGAAGCGGCAACCTACAATGAGCAGTTCTTC. The V call is TRBV2, the J call TRBJ2-1; no reliable D call. This CDR3 has 14 residues. Germline lookup yields CDR1 SNHLY and CDR2 FYNNEI. V gave up 0 bases and J gave up 2 bases, with 5 bases separating them.